This T cell receptor beta chain was sequenced during a study of identical twins. One entry per CDR3 protein, called by TCRdb with MiXCR from the 5' RACE reads. Here the sample spans roughly 690,000 distinct CDR3 sequences, 5.5% to 6.5% being singletons. Study-wide points: Out-of-frame beta chain sequences displayed weaker excess sharing between twins. One should note that invariant MAIT and iNKT cells could partly confound zero-insertion analyses.

With regard to this clonotype: Its antigen is undetermined.

The CDR3 length is 12 residues. Trimming shortened V by 8 bases and J by 3 bases, and 11 bases separated the two germline ends. Germline values: CDR1 MNHNY, CDR2 SVGAGI (reference sequence). The receptor comes from a man aged 18 to 35 in good health. Sequencing was performed on naive T cells sorted from blood. The chain joins TRBV6-6 to TRBJ2-7; D is undetermined. This CDR3 reads CASGGIHYEQYF. CDR3 coding DNA: TGTGCCAGCGGCGGAATTCACTACGAGCAGTACTTC.